These 27 T cell receptor beta chains originate from one sample sequenced in a study of shared clonotypes between healthy human individuals. CD8 cells regarded as naive lacked CD45RO, were positively chosen for CCR7, and omitted terminally differentiated effector memory CD45RA+ cells. Measured with immunoSEQ multiplex PCR; TCRdb has only the in-frame clones, and not every one. The sample yields roughly 650,000 clones, about 96% seen once. The sequenced sample consisted of naive CD8+ T cells sorted from blood. These receptors originate from a woman aged 25 to 39 in good health.

The chain has TRBV13 and TRBJ2-1, with 12 bases lining up with TRBD2. In germline, CDR1 is PRHDT, CDR2 FYEKMQ (reference sequence). V shed 5 bases and J 7 bases; nucleotides not matched to a gene: 6. This CDR3 has 15 residues. CDR3 nucleotide sequence: TGTGCCAGCAGCGCGCGGACTAGCGGGGTTAATGAGCAGTTCTTC. Translating it yields CASSARTSGVNEQFF.

The chain joins TRBV7-9 to TRBJ2-7; TRBD1 or TRBD2 may be the D gene (5 bases each). The length of the CDR3 is 14 residues. Per germline, CDR1 SEHNR and CDR2 FQNEAQ (reference sequence). The V end was cut by 5 bases, the J end by 2 bases, with 13 bases between. The CDR3 sequence is CASSPRTGPYEQYF. CDR3 nucleotide sequence: TGTGCCAGCAGCCCTCGGACGGGACCCTACGAGCAGTACTTC.

CDR3 nucleotide sequence: TGTGCCAGCAGCCCAAGCGGGACAGGGAACTATGGCTACACCTTC. This codes for CASSPSGTGNYGYTF. The rearrangement uses TRBV7-2 and TRBJ1-2; 9 nucleotides line up with TRBD1. CDR3 size: 15 residues. V lost 5 bases and J lost 2; bases outside the gene matches: 6. Germline lookup yields CDR1 SGHTA and CDR2 FQGNSA.

Here the CDR3 DNA reads TGTGCCTGGAGTTCCAGGGGCTTCTCCTACGAGCAGTACTTC. Amino acids: CAWSSRGFSYEQYF. This chain joins TRBV30 and TRBJ2-7, with TRBD1 as a possible D gene (6 bases). CDR1 and CDR2 (germline): GTSNPN, SVGIG (reference sequence). The CDR3 contains 14 residues. V lost 2 bases and J 0 bases, leaving 11 bases between the germline ends.

This clone was counted between two and nine times. The genes are TRBV29-1 and TRBJ2-1, with no clear D. This CDR3 spans 12 amino acids. The ends were cut back, 6 bases at V and 5 bases at J, with 11 bases in the middle. Germline CDR1 is SQVTM and CDR2 is ANQGSEA. CDR3 residues: CSVVHGNNEQFF. The DNA for the CDR3 is TGCAGCGTCGTGCACGGCAACAATGAGCAGTTCTTC.

V and J are TRBV6-5 and TRBJ2-3; D is undetermined. Per germline, CDR1 MNHEY and CDR2 SVGAGI. The CDR3 extends over 15 amino acids. Trimming removed 2 bases from V and 6 bases from J, with 15 bases in between. The CDR3 sequence: CASSYAGEGFDTQYF. The CDR3 coding sequence is TGTGCCAGCAGTTACGCCGGCGAAGGGTTCGATACGCAGTATTTT.

The genes are TRBV11-2 and TRBJ2-7; D perhaps matches TRBD1 (5 bases). The germline V and J ends were trimmed by 5 bases and 7 bases, with 9 bases remaining between them. This CDR3 is built from 11 residues. The germline gives CDR1 SGHAT, CDR2 FQNNGV. The CDR3 spells CASSRGWEQYF. In DNA, the CDR3 is TGTGCCAGCAGCAGGGGTTGGGAGCAGTACTTC.

The rearrangement joins TRBV27 to TRBJ2-7; D is ambiguous. The CDR3 loop spans 12 amino acids. CDR1 is MNHEY and CDR2 is SMNVEV in the germline V gene (reference sequence). V was shortened by 4 bases and J by 6 bases, with 10 bases between the two germline ends. This CDR3 is CASSSSSFEQYF. CDR3 DNA: TGTGCCAGCAGTTCGTCCAGTTTCGAGCAGTACTTC.

The chain joins TRBV7-9 to TRBJ2-7; 12 nucleotides match TRBD1. This CDR3 has 15 amino acids. Germline CDR1 SEHNR, CDR2 FQNEAQ (reference sequence). J was trimmed by 7 bases and V by 5 bases; bases with no gene match: 9. CDR3 loop: CASSVGQGALEEQYF. CDR3 sequence (DNA): TGTGCCAGCAGCGTGGGACAGGGGGCCCTTGAGGAGCAGTACTTC.

The chain employs TRBV28 and TRBJ2-4; TRBD2 matches 11 bases. This CDR3 has 18 residues. The V gene's germline CDR1 is MDHEN and CDR2 SYDVKM. V was clipped by 5 bases and J by 0 bases; unmatched bases: 9. The CDR3 nucleotides read TGTGCCAGCAGTCCCTTTAGCGGGAGGGCTTTAGCCAAAAACATTCAGTACTTC. Protein: CASSPFSGRALAKNIQYF.

This chain connects TRBV27 to TRBJ1-1; possibly TRBD1 for D (6 bases). The CDR3 runs to 15 residues. In germline, CDR1 is MNHEY, CDR2 SMNVEV (reference sequence). V was trimmed by 0 bases and J by 7 bases, leaving 15 bases between them. The CDR3 region has the DNA TGTGCCAGCAGTTTATCCGTCGAACGACAGGATGAAGCTTTCTTT. Amino acids: CASSLSVERQDEAFF.

The V gene is TRBV7-9, the J gene TRBJ2-2; no clear D. Germline-derived CDR1 and CDR2 are SEHNR and FQNEAQ (reference sequence). CDR3 length: 12 residues. V was trimmed by 4 bases and J by 3 bases, leaving 3 bases between them. CDR3 DNA sequence: TGTGCCAGCAGCTCCGACACCGGGGAGCTGTTTTTT. Its translation is CASSSDTGELFF.

The V and J genes are TRBV7-9 and TRBJ2-3; TRBD2 matches at 7 bases. This CDR3 contains 16 residues. J gave up 5 bases and V 5 bases, and 13 bases lay outside the gene matches. The germline V gene has CDR1 SEHNR and CDR2 FQNEAQ (reference sequence). CDR3 sequence: CASSEMVGGPGDTQYF. The CDR3 coding sequence is TGTGCCAGCAGCGAGATGGTGGGAGGGCCCGGAGATACGCAGTATTTT. The variable domain in full, with the rest retrieved from reference TRBV7-9 and TRBJ2-3, is DTGVSQNPRHKITKRGQNVTFRCDPISEHNRLYWYRQTLGQGPEFLTYFQNEAQLEKSRLLSDRFSAERPKGSFSTLEIQRTEQGDSAMYLCASSEMVGGPGDTQYFGPGTRLTVL.

CDR3 protein: CASSETGGGNTIYF. As DNA, the CDR3 is TGTGCCAGCAGCGAGACAGGCGGGGGAAACACCATATATTTT. The chain couples TRBV5-6 to TRBJ1-3, with a weak D call TRBD1 (6 bases). Trimming stripped 4 bases from V and 4 bases from J, with 12 bases between. Germline CDR1 and CDR2: SGHDT and YYEEEE. The CDR3 consists of 14 residues. Combining the CDR3 with reference TRBV5-6 and TRBJ1-3 gives the whole variable domain DAGVTQSPTHLIKTRGQQVTLRCSPKSGHDTVSWYQQALGQGPQFIFQYYEEEERQRGNFPDRFSGHQFPNYSSELNVNALLLGDSALYLCASSETGGGNTIYFGEGSWLTVV.

The chain joins TRBV7-9 to TRBJ2-3; TRBD1 matches at 8 bases. The germline gives CDR1 SEHNR, CDR2 FQNEAQ (reference sequence). This CDR3 is built from 16 residues. V was pared by 5 bases and J by 4 bases, with 11 bases of the junction left unmatched. CDR3 coding DNA: TGTGCCAGCAGCCCAGGACCCAGGGGGCCAGCAGATACGCAGTATTTT. Amino acid sequence: CASSPGPRGPADTQYF.

This chain links TRBV7-9 with TRBJ2-1; D perhaps matches TRBD2 (6 bases). The CDR3 has 16 amino acids. The germline V gene encodes CDR1 SEHNR and CDR2 FQNEAQ (reference sequence). Trimming left V 8 bases short and J 8 bases short, with 25 bases between. CDR3 loop: CASSTGAGMGFDEQFF. DNA for the CDR3: TGTGCCAGCTCTACTGGGGCGGGAATGGGGTTCGATGAGCAGTTCTTC. Full variable domain (outside the CDR3, taken from reference TRBV7-9 and TRBJ2-1): DTGVSQNPRHKITKRGQNVTFRCDPISEHNRLYWYRQTLGQGPEFLTYFQNEAQLEKSRLLSDRFSAERPKGSFSTLEIQRTEQGDSAMYLCASSTGAGMGFDEQFFGPGTRLTVL.

The sample holds one count of this clone. This rearrangement joins TRBV29-1 to TRBJ2-3, with D possibly TRBD2 on 6 matching bases. V lost 7 bases to trimming and J lost 0 bases, with 14 bases between them. CDR3 size: 14 residues. The germline gives CDR1 SQVTM, CDR2 ANQGSEA. The chain's CDR3 is CSAPGLTSTDTQYF. DNA for the CDR3: TGCAGCGCCCCAGGACTAACAAGCACAGATACGCAGTATTTT.

This chain joins TRBV7-9 and TRBJ2-5, with TRBD2 as a possible D gene (5 bases). TRBJ2-7 explains the end of the DNA better; the J call may be wrong. Germline CDR1 SEHNR, CDR2 FQNEAQ (reference sequence). The CDR3 covers 11 residues. The chain's CDR3 is CAGRREYEQYF. CDR3 nucleotides: TGTGCCGGCCGCCGGGAATACGAGCAGTACTTC.

The rearrangement joins TRBV10-1 to TRBJ2-3; possible D gene TRBD2, 6 bases. With 2 bases removed from V and 2 bases from J, the gap between germline ends came to 11 bases. In germline, CDR1 is WNHNN, CDR2 SYGVQD (reference sequence). The CDR3 covers 15 residues. This CDR3 is CASSEALAPTDTQYF. The CDR3, as DNA: TGCGCCAGCAGTGAGGCTCTAGCGCCCACAGATACGCAGTATTTT.

In this sample, this clone turned up once. The chain is built from TRBV27 and TRBJ2-1; 13 nucleotides match TRBD2. This CDR3 spans 15 amino acids. The germline V gene has CDR1 MNHEY and CDR2 SMNVEV (reference sequence). J gave up 9 bases and V 4 bases, and 6 bases lay outside the gene matches. CDR3 sequence (DNA): TGTGCCAGCAGTTCCGGACTAGCGGGAGTTACTGAGCAGTTCTTC. This gives the protein CASSSGLAGVTEQFF.

The genes are TRBV27 and TRBJ2-7, with 9 bases fitting TRBD2. CDR1 is MNHEY, CDR2 SMNVEV, per germline (reference sequence). CDR3 length: 15 residues. The ends lost 8 bases at V and 2 bases at J; junction bases unmatched: 10. CDR3 region: CASGTGLATPYEQYF. Here the CDR3 DNA reads TGTGCCAGCGGGACCGGACTAGCGACTCCCTACGAGCAGTACTTC.

The gene calls are TRBV27 and TRBJ2-7, with D tentatively TRBD2 (5 bases). Per germline, CDR1 MNHEY and CDR2 SMNVEV (reference sequence). CDR3 length: 14 amino acids. The germline V and J ends were trimmed by 5 bases and 0 bases, with 11 bases remaining between them. The DNA of the CDR3 is TGTGCCAGCAGTGGACTGGAAGGCTCCTACGAGCAGTACTTC. This translates into CASSGLEGSYEQYF.

The gene calls are TRBV27 and TRBJ2-1; 7 bases align to TRBD2. The CDR3 consists of 18 residues. V lost 1 base to trimming and J lost 5 bases; unmatched junction nucleotides: 14. The V gene's germline CDR1 is MNHEY and CDR2 SMNVEV (reference sequence). The DNA for the CDR3 is TGTGCCAGCAGTTTATACAGGCTGGCACTAGCGTACCACAATGAGCAGTTCTTC. Amino acids: CASSLYRLALAYHNEQFF.

This clone was detected only once. The J gene is TRBJ2-7, the V gene TRBV28, with D uncertain. V shed 3 bases and J shed 9 bases, with 9 bases lying between them. The germline V gene encodes CDR1 MDHEN and CDR2 SYDVKM. The CDR3 spans 11 residues. The CDR3 spells CASSFGQTQYF. The CDR3 DNA reads TGTGCCAGCAGTTTCGGTCAGACGCAGTACTTC. Full variable domain (rest looked up from reference TRBV28 and TRBJ2-7): DVKVTQSSRYLVKRTGEKVFLECVQDMDHENMFWYRQDPGLGLRLIYFSYDVKMKEKGDIPEGYSVSREKKERFSLILESASTNQTSMYLCASSFGQTQYFGPGTRLTVT.

The count of this clone is one. The rearrangement links TRBV21-1 to TRBJ2-3. TRBV21-1 constitutes a pseudogene. The CDR3 is 13 residues long. The DNA of the CDR3 is TGTGCCAGTTCCCCAGGGGAGGCAGATACGCAGTATTTT. The encoded protein is CASSPGEADTQYF.

J is TRBJ2-7 and V is TRBV28, with D unclear. The germline V and J ends were trimmed by 4 bases and 5 bases, with 18 bases remaining between them. There are 15 residues in the CDR3. CDR1 MDHEN and CDR2 SYDVKM come from the germline V gene. CDR3 nucleotide sequence: TGTGCCAGCAGTTACGTCGCTCTGGGCCCCCACGAGCAGTACTTC. This codes for CASSYVALGPHEQYF.

V usage is TRBV5-1 and J usage is TRBJ2-5; D gene unclear. Germline V gene sequence: CDR1 SGHRS, CDR2 YFSETQ. Trimming left V 4 bases short and J 3 bases short, with 7 bases between. This CDR3 contains 12 residues. The CDR3 loop is CASSISEETQYF. The DNA for the CDR3 is TGCGCCAGCAGCATTAGTGAAGAGACCCAGTACTTC.